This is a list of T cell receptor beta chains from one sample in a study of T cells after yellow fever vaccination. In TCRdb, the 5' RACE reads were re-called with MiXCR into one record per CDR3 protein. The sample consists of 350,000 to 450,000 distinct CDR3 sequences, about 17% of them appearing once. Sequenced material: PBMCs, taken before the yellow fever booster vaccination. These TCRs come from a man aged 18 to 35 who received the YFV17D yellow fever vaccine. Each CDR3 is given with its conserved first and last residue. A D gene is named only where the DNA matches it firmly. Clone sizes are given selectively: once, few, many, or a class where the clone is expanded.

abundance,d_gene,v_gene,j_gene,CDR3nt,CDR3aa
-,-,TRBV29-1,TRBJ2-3,TGCAGCGTTGGGGGAGGAGCGGAGGATACGCAGTATTTT,CSVGGGAEDTQYF
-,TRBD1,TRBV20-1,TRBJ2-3,TGCAGTGCTAGAGATTTCCGGGACAGTCGCACAGATACGCAGTATTTT,CSARDFRDSRTDTQYF
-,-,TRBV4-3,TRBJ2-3,TGCGCCAGCAGCCAATATGGAGGGGCTCCCACAGATACGCAGTATTTT,CASSQYGGAPTDTQYF
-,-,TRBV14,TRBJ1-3,TGTGCCAGCAGCCAAGCAGGGGTCTCTGGAAACACCATATATTTT,CASSQAGVSGNTIYF
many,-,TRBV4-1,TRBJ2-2,TGCGCCAGCAGGAGTTATGGGGGGCTCAACACCGGGGAGCTGTTTTTT,CASRSYGGLNTGELFF
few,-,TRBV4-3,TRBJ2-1,TGCGCCAGCAGCCAAGTGCGGACAGAGCAGTTCTTC,CASSQVRTEQFF
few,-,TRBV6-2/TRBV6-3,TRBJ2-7,TGTGCCAGCCTGGGGGGCCTTCGTGGGGAGCAGTACTTC,CASLGGLRGEQYF
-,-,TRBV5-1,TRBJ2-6,TGCGCCAGCAGTATGGACACCGGCTCTGGGGCCAACGTCCTGACTTTC,CASSMDTGSGANVLTF
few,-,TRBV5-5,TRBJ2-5,TGTGCCAGCAGCTTGAAGGCTGTATGGTCGGAGACCCAGTACTTC,CASSLKAVWSETQYF
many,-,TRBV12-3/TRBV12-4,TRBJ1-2,TGTGCCAGCAGTTCCCTTCTTTTCTACACCTTC,CASSSLLFYTF
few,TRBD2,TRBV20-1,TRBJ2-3,TGCAGTGCTACCTTCGGGACTAGCGGGGGAGATACGCAGTATTTT,CSATFGTSGGDTQYF
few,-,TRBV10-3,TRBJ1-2,TGTGCCATCAGTGAACGACAGATCTACGGCTACACCTTC,CAISERQIYGYTF
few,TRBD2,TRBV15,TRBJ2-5,TGTGCCACCAGCAGAGCGCCCCGGACTAGCTTCCAAGAGACCCAGTACTTC,CATSRAPRTSFQETQYF
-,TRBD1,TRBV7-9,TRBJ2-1,TGTGCCAGCAGCTTAGGGCAGGGGGCCGGCAATGAGCAGTTCTTC,CASSLGQGAGNEQFF
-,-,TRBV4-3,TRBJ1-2,TGCGCCAGCAGCCAAGACGTGTCGACGGGCTATGGCTACACCTTC,CASSQDVSTGYGYTF
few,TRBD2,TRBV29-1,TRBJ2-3,TGCAGCGTCTCTAGCGGGGCCTATAGCACAGATACGCAGTATTTT,CSVSSGAYSTDTQYF